Listed below are T cell receptor beta chains from one sample, sequenced in a study of blood T cell repertoires in COVID-19. Sequencing was performed with immunoSEQ multiplex PCR; in TCRdb, only in-frame clones are kept and a portion is missing. The sample has a few hundred thousand clones; more than 70% are singletons. The sequencing sample was made of peripheral blood. All receptors come from a woman in her late teens or twenties with acute or convalescent COVID-19. CDR3s include the opening cysteine and the closing phenylalanine or tryptophan. The order of the fields is clone size, D gene, J gene, V gene, CDR3 protein, CDR3 DNA. A D gene is named only where the DNA matches it firmly. Only part of the rows carry a size: once, few, many, or a class if the clone is expanded.

>-|-|TRBJ1-3|TRBV3-1/TRBV3-2
CASSQRVGGNTIYF
TGTGCCAGCAGCCAACGGGTCGGTGGAAACACCATATATTTT
>once|TRBD1|TRBJ2-7|TRBV4-1
CASSQDVTGAYEQYF
TGCGCCAGCAGCCAAGATGTTACAGGGGCCTACGAGCAGTACTTC
>-|-|TRBJ2-3|TRBV4-3
CASSQDTGASTDTQYF
TGCGCCAGCAGCCAAGACACGGGAGCTAGCACAGATACGCAGTATTTT
>-|TRBD1|TRBJ2-7|TRBV19
CASSTTGLQWDEQYF
TGTGCCAGTAGTACGACAGGGTTACAATGGGACGAGCAGTACTTC
>-|-|TRBJ2-7|TRBV4-1
CASSQDEQLSYEQYF
TGCGCCAGCAGCCAAGACGAACAGTTATCCTACGAGCAGTACTTC
>many|TRBD1|TRBJ1-3|TRBV7-2
CASSWGQGTGNTIYF
TGTGCCAGCAGCTGGGGACAGGGGACTGGAAACACCATATATTTT
>-|-|TRBJ2-7|TRBV10-3
CAISGEREQYF
TGTGCCATCAGTGGTGAGCGGGAGCAGTACTTC
>-|TRBD2|TRBJ2-1|TRBV7-3
CASSVTSGGWNEQFF
TGTGCCAGCAGCGTAACTAGCGGGGGGTGGAATGAGCAGTTCTTC
>-|-|TRBJ2-1|TRBV11-2
CASSSLLESEQFF
TGTGCCAGCAGCTCCCTCCTAGAGAGTGAGCAGTTCTTC
>-|-|TRBJ2-2|TRBV10-2
CASRSVLGITGELFF
TGCGCCAGCAGATCAGTACTAGGGATCACCGGGGAGCTGTTTTTT
>-|-|TRBJ2-1|TRBV3-1/TRBV3-2
CASSQGSSGGNYNEQFF
TGTGCCAGCAGCCAAGGATCCTCCGGGGGAAACTACAATGAGCAGTTCTTC
>-|-|TRBJ1-1|TRBV30
CAWSPSEFAEAFF
TGTGCCTGGAGTCCTTCGGAGTTCGCTGAAGCTTTCTTT
>-|TRBD1|TRBJ2-7|TRBV10-2
CATDRDFPYEQYF
TGCGCCACTGACAGGGATTTCCCCTACGAGCAGTACTTC
>-|TRBD1|TRBJ1-5|TRBV19
CASSAQGAGQPQHF
TGTGCCAGTAGCGCACAGGGGGCAGGGCAGCCCCAGCATTTT
>-|-|TRBJ1-5|TRBV19
CASSLIQGNSNQPQHF
TGTGCCAGTAGTCTGATACAGGGTAATAGCAATCAGCCCCAGCATTTT
>-|-|TRBJ2-1|TRBV6-2/TRBV6-3
CASSYMTRNNEQFF
TGTGCCAGCAGTTACATGACTAGGAACAATGAGCAGTTCTTC
>-|-|TRBJ2-3|TRBV30
CAWTVSTDTQYF
TGTGCCTGGACGGTAAGCACAGATACGCAGTATTTT